One sample yielded the 27 T cell receptor beta chains listed below, sequenced in a study of cytomegalovirus exposure and HLA in healthy donors. In the PCR, 60 Vbeta and 13 Jbeta primers were used. Assay used: immunoSEQ multiplex PCR; TCRdb lists only in-frame clones, some missing. The sample shows under 110,000 clones, around 75% of them seen only once. The material sequenced was PBMCs. Source of these receptors: a male donor in good health and CMV-seropositive.

This clone was detected only a few times. This chain links TRBV19 with TRBJ1-3, with unresolved D. Germline V gene lookup returns CDR1 LNHDA and CDR2 SQIVND (reference sequence). The CDR3 is 16 amino acids. V shed 7 bases and J shed 0 bases, with 16 bases lying between them. The CDR3 DNA is TGTGCCAGTACGAGGGCCGCCTCGAGCTCTGGAAACACCATATATTTT. Amino acids: CASTRAASSSGNTIYF.

The V and J genes are TRBV28 and TRBJ1-1; no clear D gene. Trimming stripped 5 bases from V and 3 bases from J, with 13 bases between. The CDR3 totals 14 residues. Germline lookup yields CDR1 MDHEN and CDR2 SYDVKM. CDR3 amino acids: CASSLVWGDTEAFF. Written as DNA, the CDR3 is TGTGCCAGCAGTCTCGTGTGGGGAGACACTGAAGCTTTCTTT.

This clone was counted only a few times. This chain links TRBV6-5 with TRBJ2-1, with TRBD2 matching over 14 bases. Trimming at V came to 2 bases and at J to 8 bases, leaving 5 bases not matched to a gene. The CDR3 length is 16 residues. Germline V gives CDR1 MNHEY, CDR2 SVGAGI. The CDR3 region is CASSYLGTSGSYEQFF. The CDR3 nucleotides are TGTGCCAGCAGTTACCTGGGGACTAGCGGGAGTTATGAGCAGTTCTTC.

V gene TRBV13 combines with J gene TRBJ2-1; 8 positions agree with TRBD1. The germline gives CDR1 PRHDT, CDR2 FYEKMQ (reference sequence). Trimming cost V 3 bases and J 0 bases; bases outside gene matches: 22. The CDR3 is 22 residues long. This CDR3 is CASSFFYPDRALPGSSYNEQFF. The CDR3 coding sequence is TGTGCCAGCAGCTTTTTTTATCCGGACAGGGCCCTACCGGGTAGCTCCTACAATGAGCAGTTCTTC.

This chain uses TRBV5-4 with TRBJ2-5; a possible D gene is TRBD1 (5 bases). V lost 4 bases and J lost 1, with 11 bases in between. In germline, CDR1 is SGHNT, CDR2 YYREEE (reference sequence). The CDR3 spans 14 residues. This CDR3 reads CASSPRTGQETQYF. The CDR3 bases are TGTGCCAGCAGCCCTCGAACAGGCCAAGAGACCCAGTACTTC. Full variable domain (rest looked up from reference TRBV5-4 and TRBJ2-5): ETGVTQSPTHLIKTRGQQVTLRCSSQSGHNTVSWYQQALGQGPQFIFQYYREEENGRGNFPPRFSGLQFPNYSSELNVNALELDDSALYLCASSPRTGQETQYFGPGTRLLVL.

This sequence joins TRBV30 and TRBJ2-7; TRBD2 agrees at 8 bases. The junction had 9 bases not matched to a gene; V was cut back by 1 base and J by 4 bases. The CDR3 loop spans 15 amino acids. Germline values: CDR1 GTSNPN, CDR2 SVGIG (reference sequence). The DNA of the CDR3 is TGTGCCTGGAGTGGGCCCCAAGGCGGGAGGTACGAGCAGTACTTC. It is translated as CAWSGPQGGRYEQYF.

The chain uses TRBV9 and TRBJ2-7; 7 bases match TRBD2. The germline V gene has CDR1 SGDLS and CDR2 YYNGEE. Trimming cost V 2 bases and J 6 bases; bases outside gene matches: 8. The CDR3 has 14 amino acids. DNA for the CDR3: TGTGCCAGCAGCGTCCAGCCCGGGGGGACCGAGCAGTACTTC. Translation: CASSVQPGGTEQYF.

This sequence joins TRBV29-1 and TRBJ2-7; D gene uncertain. The CDR3 loop spans 12 amino acids. Germline V gene sequence: CDR1 SQVTM, CDR2 ANQGSEA. V was shortened by 4 bases and J by 4 bases, with 11 bases between the two germline ends. The CDR3 reads CSVVAPNYEQYF. The CDR3 DNA sequence: TGCAGCGTTGTGGCCCCCAATTACGAGCAGTACTTC.

The chain couples TRBV4-1 to TRBJ1-5, with no clear D. The CDR3 is made up of 14 amino acids. The V gene lost 4 bases and the J gene lost 1 base, with 8 bases spanning the gap. The germline V gene encodes CDR1 MGHRA and CDR2 YSYEKL. The CDR3 protein is CASSPDGSNQPQHF. For the CDR3, the DNA is TGCGCCAGCAGCCCCGATGGCAGCAATCAGCCCCAGCATTTT.

This clone was observed once. The rearrangement uses TRBV5-8 and TRBJ2-5; D possibly corresponds to TRBD1 (6 bases). The germline gives CDR1 SGHTS, CDR2 YDEGEE. CDR3 length: 13 amino acids. V was shortened by 4 bases and J by 5 bases, with 12 bases between the two germline ends. CDR3 region: CASSPRRGETQYF. CDR3 coding DNA: TGTGCCAGCAGCCCCAGAAGGGGGGAGACCCAGTACTTC.

This clone was seen only a few times. The V and J genes are TRBV2 and TRBJ2-7; 8 bases are shared with TRBD1. This CDR3 comprises 15 residues. CDR1 and CDR2 (germline): SNHLY, FYNNEI. The V and J ends lost 9 bases and 0 bases, in that order; junction bases with no gene match: 10. In DNA form, the CDR3 reads TGTGCCAGGGATATAACCGGGACAGGCTCCTACGAGCAGTACTTC. Residues: CARDITGTGSYEQYF.

The chain uses TRBV27 and TRBJ1-5, with TRBD1 as a possible D gene (6 bases). Germline CDR1 reads MNHEY; CDR2 reads SMNVEV (reference sequence). Trimming left V 11 bases short and J 2 bases short, with 16 bases between. The CDR3 is 14 residues long. Written as DNA, the CDR3 is TGTGCCGTCCAAGGGGGGGCAGGCAATCAGCCCCAGCATTTT. Translation gives CAVQGGAGNQPQHF.

This clone was counted a single time. The chain joins TRBV7-9 to TRBJ1-6, with D uncertain. Per germline, CDR1 SEHNR and CDR2 FQNEAQ (reference sequence). V lost 5 bases and J lost 14, with 19 bases in between. This CDR3 comprises 14 residues. The CDR3 region is CASSAEARVITLHF. The CDR3 DNA reads TGTGCCAGCAGCGCCGAGGCCCGGGTAATTACCCTCCACTTT.

This chain links TRBV9 with TRBJ2-4; 8 bases agree with TRBD1. Germline values: CDR1 SGDLS, CDR2 YYNGEE. The CDR3 spans 14 residues. After removal of 0 bases from V and 6 bases from J, the junction contained 2 bases not matched to a gene. CDR3 in amino acids: CASSVGTGRNIQYF. The CDR3 coding sequence is TGTGCCAGCAGCGTAGGGACAGGGCGAAACATTCAGTACTTC.

The table lists this clone with a few counts. The chain joins TRBV11-2 to TRBJ1-2, with D unclear. Germline CDR1 and CDR2: SGHAT and FQNNGV. The CDR3 spans 13 residues. V gave up 0 bases and J gave up 8 bases, with 10 bases separating them. The CDR3 spells CASSLETAGGYTF. DNA of the CDR3: TGTGCCAGCAGCTTAGAGACTGCCGGGGGCTACACCTTC.

The chain is built from TRBV7-3 and TRBJ2-1; 11 bases are shared with TRBD2. With 3 bases clipped from V and 6 bases from J, the junction kept 4 bases outside the gene matches. Per germline, CDR1 SGHTA and CDR2 FQGTGA. This CDR3 comprises 15 residues. CDR3 sequence (DNA): TGTGCCAGCAGCTTCCTAGCGGGGGGTTTCAATGAGCAGTTCTTC. Amino acids: CASSFLAGGFNEQFF.

V and J are TRBV10-3 and TRBJ2-7, with 8 bases fitting TRBD2. This CDR3 has 15 residues. Germline assignment: CDR1 ENHRY and CDR2 SYGVKD. With 4 bases clipped from V and 5 bases from J, the junction kept 10 bases outside the gene matches. In DNA form, the CDR3 reads TGTGCCATCAGTGTACGAACGGGAGGGCCCGACGAGCAGTACTTC. This translates into CAISVRTGGPDEQYF.

The J gene is TRBJ2-3, the V gene TRBV2; TRBD1 might be the D (7 bases). V was trimmed by 6 bases and J by 0 bases, leaving 10 bases between them. Looked up from germline, CDR1 is SNHLY and CDR2 is FYNNEI. The CDR3 loop spans 14 amino acids. CDR3 in amino acids: CASRTGTSTDTQYF. CDR3 nucleotides: TGTGCCAGCAGGACAGGGACTAGCACAGATACGCAGTATTTT.

J is TRBJ2-5 and V is TRBV7-9; D is uncertain. CDR3 length equals 13 residues. The ends were cut back, 5 bases at V and 5 bases at J, with 12 bases in the middle. Germline CDR1 and CDR2: SEHNR and FQNEAQ (reference sequence). Here the CDR3 reads CASSTYLRETQYF. The CDR3 region has the DNA TGTGCCAGCAGCACATACCTGAGGGAGACCCAGTACTTC.

CDR3 sequence: CASSSIQDPSYNEQFF. The CDR3, as DNA: TGTGCCAGCAGCTCGATACAGGATCCCTCCTACAATGAGCAGTTCTTC. V usage is TRBV7-3 and J usage is TRBJ2-1; D possibly corresponds to TRBD1 (5 bases). Trimming took 4 bases from V and 0 from J, leaving 13 bases between them. CDR3 size: 16 residues. Germline CDR1 SGHTA, CDR2 FQGTGA.

The genes are TRBV4-1 and TRBJ1-6, with 8 bases matching TRBD1. V trimming: 1 base; J trimming: 7 bases; junction bases outside the gene matches: 6. The germline V gene encodes CDR1 MGHRA and CDR2 YSYEKL. This CDR3 spans 16 amino acids. CDR3 DNA: TGCGCCAGCAGCCAAGTTGGCACAGGGGGAAATTCACCCCTCCACTTT. As protein: CASSQVGTGGNSPLHF.

This clone has more than one count but fewer than ten. CDR3 in DNA: TGCGCCAGCAGCCAGAGGGAGGTCGGGGAGCTGTTTTTT. Translating it yields CASSQREVGELFF. The J gene is TRBJ2-2, the V gene TRBV4-3; TRBD2 is a possible D gene (6 bases). The germline V and J ends were trimmed by 3 bases and 7 bases, with 9 bases remaining between them. CDR1 and CDR2 (germline): LGHNA, YSLEER. The CDR3 contains 13 residues.

The chain employs TRBV28 and TRBJ1-1; D call uncertain. Germline CDR1 reads MDHEN; CDR2 reads SYDVKM. The CDR3 consists of 12 residues. V lost 3 bases and J lost 11, with 13 bases in between. The CDR3 sequence is CASSLRLREAFF. The DNA for the CDR3 is TGTGCCAGCAGTTTGCGGCTCCGGGAGGCTTTCTTT. The whole variable domain, filled in from reference TRBV28 and TRBJ1-1, reads DVKVTQSSRYLVKRTGEKVFLECVQDMDHENMFWYRQDPGLGLRLIYFSYDVKMKEKGDIPEGYSVSREKKERFSLILESASTNQTSMYLCASSLRLREAFFGQGTRLTVV.

The chain joins TRBV4-3 to TRBJ2-2; weak D call: TRBD2 (6 bases). CDR1 and CDR2 from the germline V gene are LGHNA and YSLEER. This CDR3 spans 15 amino acids. V was trimmed by 1 base and J by 4 bases, leaving 10 bases between them. The CDR3 DNA sequence: TGCGCCAGCAGCCAAGTAACAGCGGGCACCGGGGAGCTGTTTTTT. This encodes CASSQVTAGTGELFF.

J is TRBJ2-1 and V is TRBV7-2; 9 bases agree with TRBD1. V shed 3 bases and J 10 bases; nucleotides not matched to a gene: 7. CDR3 length: 14 amino acids. CDR1 and CDR2 from the germline V gene are SGHTA and FQGNSA. The chain's CDR3 is CASSLGTGRGEQFF. Here the CDR3 DNA reads TGTGCCAGCAGCTTGGGGACAGGGCGTGGCGAGCAGTTCTTC.

The V call is TRBV7-6, the J call TRBJ1-5; D call uncertain. The CDR3 length is 14 residues. CDR1 SGHVS and CDR2 FNYEAQ come from the germline V gene. Trimming removed 1 base from V and 3 bases from J, with 7 bases in between. Written as DNA, the CDR3 is TGTGCCAGCAGCTTAGGGGGAGTCAATCAGCCCCAGCATTTT. Its translation: CASSLGGVNQPQHF.

The chain carries TRBV11-2 and TRBJ1-4; a possible D gene is TRBD1 (5 bases). The CDR3 loop spans 15 amino acids. Germline V gives CDR1 SGHAT, CDR2 FQNNGV. V was trimmed by 3 bases and J by 7 bases, leaving 15 bases between them. Written as DNA, the CDR3 is TGTGCCAGCAGCTTGGCGGGACGTAGTACTGAAAAACTGTTTTTT. It translates to CASSLAGRSTEKLFF.